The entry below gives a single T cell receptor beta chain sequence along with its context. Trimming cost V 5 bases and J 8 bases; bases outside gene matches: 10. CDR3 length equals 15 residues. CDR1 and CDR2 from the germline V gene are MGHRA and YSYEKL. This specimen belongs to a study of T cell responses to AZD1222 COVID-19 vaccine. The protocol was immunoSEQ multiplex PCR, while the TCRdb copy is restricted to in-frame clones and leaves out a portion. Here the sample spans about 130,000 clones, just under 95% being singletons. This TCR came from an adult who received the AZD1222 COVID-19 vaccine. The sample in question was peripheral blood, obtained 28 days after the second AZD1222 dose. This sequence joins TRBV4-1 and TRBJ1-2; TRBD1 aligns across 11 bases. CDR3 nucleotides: TGCGCCAGCAGCTCAACCCCGGGACAGGGGGTGGGCTACACCTTC. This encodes CASSSTPGQGVGYTF.